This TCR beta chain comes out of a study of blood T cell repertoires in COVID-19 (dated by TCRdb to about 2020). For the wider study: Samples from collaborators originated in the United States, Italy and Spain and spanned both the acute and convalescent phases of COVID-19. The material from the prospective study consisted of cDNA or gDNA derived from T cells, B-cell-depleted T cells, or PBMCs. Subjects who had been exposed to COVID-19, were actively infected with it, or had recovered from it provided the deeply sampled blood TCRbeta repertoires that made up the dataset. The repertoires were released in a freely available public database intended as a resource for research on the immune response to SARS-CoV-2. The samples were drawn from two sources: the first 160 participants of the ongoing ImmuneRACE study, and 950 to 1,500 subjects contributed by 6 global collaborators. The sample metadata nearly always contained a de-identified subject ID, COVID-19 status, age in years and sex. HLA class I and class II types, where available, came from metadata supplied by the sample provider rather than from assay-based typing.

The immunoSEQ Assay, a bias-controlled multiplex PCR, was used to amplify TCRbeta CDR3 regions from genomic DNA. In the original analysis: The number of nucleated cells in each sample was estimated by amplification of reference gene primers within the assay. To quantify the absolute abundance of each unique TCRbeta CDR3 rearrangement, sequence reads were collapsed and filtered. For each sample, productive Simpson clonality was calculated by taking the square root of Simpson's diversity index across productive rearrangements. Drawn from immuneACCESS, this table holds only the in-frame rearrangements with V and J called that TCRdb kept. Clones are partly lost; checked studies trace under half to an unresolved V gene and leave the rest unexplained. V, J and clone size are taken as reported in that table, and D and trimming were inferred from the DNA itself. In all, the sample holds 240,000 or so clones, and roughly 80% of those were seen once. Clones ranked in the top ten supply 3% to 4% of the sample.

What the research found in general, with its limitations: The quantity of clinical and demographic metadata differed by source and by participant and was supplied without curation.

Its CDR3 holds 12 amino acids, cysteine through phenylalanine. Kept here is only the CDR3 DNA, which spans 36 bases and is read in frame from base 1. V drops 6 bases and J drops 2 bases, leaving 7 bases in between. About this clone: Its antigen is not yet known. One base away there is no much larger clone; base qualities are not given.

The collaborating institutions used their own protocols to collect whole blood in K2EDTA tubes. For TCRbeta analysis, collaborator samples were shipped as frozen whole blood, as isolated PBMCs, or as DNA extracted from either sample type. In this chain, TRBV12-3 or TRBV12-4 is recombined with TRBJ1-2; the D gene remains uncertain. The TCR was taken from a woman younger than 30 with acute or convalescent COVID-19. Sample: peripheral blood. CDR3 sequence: CASRRTNYGYTF. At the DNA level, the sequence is TGTGCCAGCAGAAGAACAAACTATGGCTACACCTTC.